The rows below give T cell receptor beta chains drawn from one sample of a study of T cells after yellow fever vaccination. In TCRdb, the 5' RACE reads were re-called with MiXCR into one record per CDR3 protein. The table shows under 600,000 distinct CDR3 sequences, with 21% occurring only once. The sample was PBMCs, taken less than 25 days after the first yellow fever vaccination. These receptors were taken from a young man who received the YFV17D yellow fever vaccine. CDR3s include the opening cysteine and the closing phenylalanine or tryptophan. D genes are given only for firm matches. Rows give clone size only sometimes, using once, few, many, or a class for an expanded clone.

-,TRBV5-6,TRBJ2-2,-,CASSFERNTGELFF,TGTGCCAGCAGCTTCGAACGAAACACCGGGGAGCTGTTTTTT
-,TRBV11-1,TRBJ2-7,TRBD1,CASSLSAPARGRGTYEQYF,TGTGCCAGCAGCTTATCCGCCCCCGCCAGGGGGCGCGGGACCTACGAGCAGTACTTC
few,TRBV5-1,TRBJ2-1,-,CASGPEGGYNEQFF,TGCGCCAGCGGCCCTGAGGGGGGCTACAATGAGCAGTTCTTC
few,TRBV7-9,TRBJ2-2,TRBD1,CASSSTPGTGPGELFF,TGTGCCAGCAGCTCCACGCCCGGGACAGGGCCCGGGGAGCTGTTTTTT
few,TRBV7-8,TRBJ1-1,TRBD1,CASSLSGGYTEAFF,TGTGCCAGCAGCTTATCAGGGGGCTACACTGAAGCTTTCTTT
few,TRBV12-3/TRBV12-4,TRBJ1-2,-,CASSSNLRVFGGYTF,TGTGCCAGCAGTTCGAACCTCAGGGTTTTTGGTGGCTACACCTTC
-,TRBV11-2,TRBJ2-2,-,CASSSVGVHTGELFF,TGTGCCAGCAGCTCAGTAGGGGTGCACACCGGGGAGCTGTTTTTT
few,TRBV5-1,TRBJ1-6,-,CASSLAPGSPLHF,TGCGCCAGCAGCTTGGCTCCAGGTTCACCCCTCCACTTT
-,TRBV4-2,TRBJ2-1,-,CASSQNMISEEEQFF,TGTGCCAGCAGCCAGAACATGATATCGGAGGAGGAGCAGTTCTTC
-,TRBV7-9,TRBJ1-3,TRBD1,CAYRGKSSGNTIYF,TGTGCGTACAGGGGAAAGTCCTCTGGAAACACCATATATTTT
few,TRBV6-1,TRBJ1-1,-,CASRLAGYTEAFF,TGTGCCAGCCGACTGGCCGGTTATACTGAAGCTTTCTTT
-,TRBV7-2,TRBJ1-4,-,CASTMRRGRSEKLFF,TGTGCCAGCACCATGAGGCGGGGTAGGAGTGAAAAACTGTTTTTT
-,TRBV5-4,TRBJ2-7,-,CASSFPSRFGDEQYF,TGTGCCAGCAGCTTTCCTTCCCGCTTTGGGGACGAGCAGTACTTC
-,TRBV7-9,TRBJ2-3,TRBD2,CASSQPGLAGGTQYF,TGTGCCAGCAGCCAGCCGGGACTAGCGGGAGGTACGCAGTATTTT
-,TRBV29-1,TRBJ2-2,-,CSVEGSDKNTGELFF,TGCAGCGTTGAAGGAAGTGACAAGAACACCGGGGAGCTGTTTTTT
many,TRBV5-5,TRBJ1-4,-,CASSSGQPTNEKLFF,TGTGCCAGCAGCTCTGGACAACCAACTAATGAAAAACTGTTTTTT
few,TRBV6-4,TRBJ2-7,TRBD2,CASSATSGGEVDEQYF,TGTGCCAGCAGTGCTACTAGCGGGGGGGAAGTGGACGAGCAGTACTTC
-,TRBV7-2,TRBJ2-7,-,CASSLLAGRVSYEQYF,TGTGCCAGCAGCTTATTGGCGGGGAGAGTTTCCTACGAGCAGTACTTC
-,TRBV4-1,TRBJ1-4,-,CASSQAPGQLMKRLFF,TGCGCCAGCAGCCAAGCTCCGGGACAATTAATGAAACGACTGTTTTTT
few,TRBV21-1,TRBJ1-5,-,CASSNTRFGQSWTGQPQHF,TGTGCCAGCAGCAATACCCGATTTGGACAGTCGTGGACAGGTCAGCCCCAGCATTTT
-,TRBV6-1,TRBJ2-3,-,CASVGSYTDTQYF,TGTGCCAGCGTCGGGTCCTACACAGATACGCAGTATTTT
-,TRBV20-1,TRBJ1-5,TRBD1,CSALDGQRGHQPLHF,TGCAGTGCCCTCGACGGGCAAAGGGGGCATCAGCCCCTGCATTTT
-,TRBV6-1,TRBJ2-3,-,CASRREERDTQYF,TGTGCCAGCCGACGAGAGGAACGAGATACGCAGTATTTT